This TCR beta chain was sequenced for a study of blood T cells in healthy people across ages. About the research overall: T cells yielded about one barcoded beta molecule per two cells through template switching.

Alongside a J-beta primer mix, a sample-barcoded 5' primer served in a second PCR lasting about 7 to 11 cycles. Each of the cDNA molecules was tagged by a template-switch adaptor with 12 random nucleotides. One entry per CDR3 protein results from TCRdb running MiXCR on the 5' RACE reads. The sample lists fewer than 950,000 distinct CDR3 sequences, about 53% occurring once. Individuals who donated were healthy Caucasians from Russia aged about 6 to 90. V lost 6 bases, J lost 3 bases, and 14 bases lay in between. Germline V CDR1 and CDR2: MGHDK, SYGVNS. The CDR3 totals 15 residues. This clonotype was obtained from a man aged 80 or over in good health. Sequencing was done on a sample of blood. The V call is TRBV25-1, the J call TRBJ1-4, with TRBD1 as a possible D gene (5 bases). As DNA, the CDR3 is TGTGCCAGCAGCCCCCCTAGGGGAGCTAATGAAAAACTGTTTTTT. Amino acid sequence: CASSPPRGANEKLFF. Variable domain in full (rest from reference TRBV25-1 and TRBJ1-4): EADIYQTPRYLVIGTGKKITLECSQTMGHDKMYWYQQDPGMELHLIHYSYGVNSTEKGDLSSESTVSRIRTEHFPLTLESARPSHTSQYLCASSPPRGANEKLFFGSGTQLSVL.